This TCR beta chain derives from a study of blood T cell repertoires in COVID-19. About the research overall: PBMCs, B-cell-depleted T cells, or T cells provided the cDNA or gDNA that made up the material.

The CDR3 is 13 residues long. Per germline, CDR1 MNHEY and CDR2 SVGAGI. V lost 6 bases to trimming and J lost 1 base, with 9 bases between them. Authors' processing steps: How many nucleated cells were present was estimated from reference gene primer amplification. Some clones are missing from TCRdb's copy, which holds only in-frame ones; the method was immunoSEQ multiplex PCR. V and J calls plus clone size are reproduced from that table; the DNA served to infer D and trimming. The sample has roughly 120,000 clones, about 70% seen once; the top ten hold roughly 7.5%. The receptor was isolated from a woman aged 60-75 years with acute or convalescent COVID-19. This chain links TRBV6-5 with TRBJ1-1; tentatively, D is TRBD1 (5 bases). The specimen was peripheral blood. The CDR3 here is CASRVDRNTEAFF. CDR3 nucleotides: TGTGCCAGCAGAGTAGACAGGAACACTGAAGCTTTCTTT.